These T cell receptor beta chains were read from a single sample in a study of T cells in Graves' hyperthyroidism and ophthalmopathy. TCRdb called the multiplex PCR reads again in MiXCR, with one record for every CDR3 protein. The repertoire has 600,000 to 900,000 distinct CDR3 sequences, 16% of them found once; the top ten carry under 9.5%. The specimen sequenced was blood. The source is a man aged 18-30 years with Graves' hyperthyroidism. Both conserved end residues are part of each CDR3. The D gene is left open where the match is weak. The size of a clone is reported for some rows only, either as once, few or many, or as a class for expanded clones.

j_gene | abundance | d_gene | v_gene | CDR3nt | CDR3aa
TRBJ2-7 | few | TRBD2 | TRBV12-3/TRBV12-4 | TGTGCCAGCAGTTTAGAAGGATTTAGCGGGGACTACGAGCAGTACTTC | CASSLEGFSGDYEQYF
TRBJ1-5 | NA | NA | TRBV27 | TGTGCCAGCAGTTTAGAGGGACCCAGCAATCAGCCCCAGCATTTT | CASSLEGPSNQPQHF
TRBJ1-2 | NA | TRBD1 | TRBV7-8 | TGTGCCAGCAGCCCTGACAGGGAACCTAACTATGGCTACACCTTC | CASSPDREPNYGYTF
TRBJ2-7 | once | TRBD1 | TRBV19 | TGTGCCAGTAGTATCGGACAGGGGCGCGAGCAGTACTTC | CASSIGQGREQYF
TRBJ1-1 | NA | TRBD1 | TRBV4-1 | TGCGCCAGCAGCCAAGATTTTTCAGGGGGCGCCGGGGCTTTCTTT | CASSQDFSGGAGAFF
TRBJ2-1 | NA | TRBD2 | TRBV7-2 | TGTGCCAGCAGCTTAGATGTCGGGAGGGCGTTCTACAATGAGCAGTTCTTC | CASSLDVGRAFYNEQFF
TRBJ1-4 | NA | NA | TRBV5-6 | TGTGCCAGCAGCTTGGCCTTTGGGGCTAATGAAAAACTGTTTTTT | CASSLAFGANEKLFF
TRBJ2-7 | few | TRBD2 | TRBV20-1 | TGCAGTGCTAGAGGAGGACTAGCGGGAGGCTACGAGCAGTACTTC | CSARGGLAGGYEQYF
TRBJ2-1 | many | NA | TRBV12-3/TRBV12-4 | TGTGCCAGCAGTTTAAGGCTAAACTACAATGAGCAGTTCTTC | CASSLRLNYNEQFF
TRBJ2-1 | NA | TRBD1 | TRBV19 | TGTGCCAGTAGGCCCGGGACAGGGGCCCACAGTGAGCAGTTCTTC | CASRPGTGAHSEQFF
TRBJ2-2 | many | TRBD1 | TRBV7-3 | TGTGCCAGCAGCCGACAGGGGGGGGACACCGGGGAGCTGTTTTTT | CASSRQGGDTGELFF
TRBJ2-1 | NA | NA | TRBV19 | TGTGCCAGTAGTGTGACTATCACGAATGAGCAGTTCTTC | CASSVTITNEQFF
TRBJ1-1 | many | NA | TRBV6-2/TRBV6-3 | TGTGCCAGCAATTCCGCCGGGAGCCTGAACACTGAAGCTTTCTTT | CASNSAGSLNTEAFF
TRBJ2-1 | NA | NA | TRBV20-1 | TGCAGTGCTCATTGGAGGGGGGCCCAGGGAGAGTTCTTC | CSAHWRGAQGEFF
TRBJ2-1 | few | NA | TRBV5-1 | TGCGCCAGCAGCTTGGCCCCCGGGTCGGGAAATGAGCAGTTCTTC | CASSLAPGSGNEQFF
TRBJ2-1 | few | TRBD2 | TRBV7-9 | TGTGCCAGCAGCAATGGAGCGGGAGGGCCGGATGAGCAGTTCTTC | CASSNGAGGPDEQFF
TRBJ1-2 | many | NA | TRBV11-2 | TGTGCCAGCAGCCCCGGACCCGCTAACTATGGCTACACCTTC | CASSPGPANYGYTF
TRBJ1-5 | few | NA | TRBV4-3 | TGCGCCAGCAGCCAAGATCGGGGTAGCAATCAGCCCCAGCATTTT | CASSQDRGSNQPQHF
TRBJ2-7 | many | NA | TRBV18 | TGTGCCAGCTCACCGACCGAACCAATCCTCGAGCAGTACTTC | CASSPTEPILEQYF
TRBJ2-2 | NA | NA | TRBV30 | TGTGCCTGGAGTGTATTGAGGCTGAACACCGGGGAGCTGTTTTTT | CAWSVLRLNTGELFF
TRBJ1-2 | few | TRBD1 | TRBV6-2/TRBV6-3 | TGTGCCAGCAGTTACCGGACAGGGGACTATGGCTACACCTTC | CASSYRTGDYGYTF
TRBJ2-7 | NA | NA | TRBV3-1 | TGTGCCAGCAGCCATGCAGGAAAGTACGAGCAGTACTTC | CASSHAGKYEQYF
TRBJ2-7 | many | TRBD1 | TRBV12-3/TRBV12-4 | TGTGCCAGCAGTTTAGAACAGGGGGCCCACGAGCAGTACTTC | CASSLEQGAHEQYF
TRBJ1-1 | many | NA | TRBV5-1 | TGCGCCAGCAGCCCCGCCGACAGGCTGAACACTGAAGCTTTCTTT | CASSPADRLNTEAFF
TRBJ2-7 | many | TRBD2 | TRBV5-6 | TGTGCCAGCAGCTTGGACAGGGGGAGACTAGCGGGTTACGAGCAGTACTTC | CASSLDRGRLAGYEQYF
TRBJ2-3 | few | NA | TRBV20-1 | TGCAGTGCTAGAGATCATGGGGAGGTAACACGCACAGATACGCAGTATTTT | CSARDHGEVTRTDTQYF
TRBJ1-1 | many | TRBD1 | TRBV11-2 | TGTGCCAGCAGCTTAGATGGACAGGGGGACACTGAAACTTTCTTT | CASSLDGQGDTETFF
TRBJ2-7 | few | NA | TRBV20-1 | TGCAGTGCTAGGAGGGGATTGACTGCGGATGGAGAGCAGTACTTC | CSARRGLTADGEQYF
TRBJ2-7 | many | NA | TRBV10-3 | TGTGCCATCAGTGAGGGGGGGCAGGGGGTGTACGAGCAGTACTTC | CAISEGGQGVYEQYF
TRBJ2-7 | NA | NA | TRBV6-1 | TGTGCCAGCAGTTCAGCACAGGGACCCTACGAGCAGTACTTC | CASSSAQGPYEQYF
TRBJ2-3 | many | TRBD2 | TRBV11-2 | TGTGCCAGCAGCTCGGGACTAGCCTCCGGCACAGATACGCAGTATTTT | CASSSGLASGTDTQYF